A selection of T cell receptor beta chains follows, all from one sample in a study of T cells in Graves' hyperthyroidism and ophthalmopathy. TCRdb redid the calling of the multiplex PCR reads with MiXCR, one entry per CDR3 protein. The sample carries more than 300,000 distinct CDR3 sequences, about a sixth recorded once. The specimen sequenced was blood. Source of these receptors: a woman in her twenties or thirties with Graves' hyperthyroidism that later progressed to Graves' ophthalmopathy. Both conserved end residues are trimmed from each CDR3. Fields, in order: V gene, CDR3 protein.

V: TRBV5-1; CDR3: ASSPESSTNEKLF
V: TRBV30; CDR3: AWGRGSDTEAF
V: TRBV6-1; CDR3: ASSLRTDYMYSNQPQH
V: TRBV3-1; CDR3: ASSPAGALSTDTQY
V: TRBV30; CDR3: AWSVVDTGELF
V: TRBV4-2; CDR3: ASSQVEGNQPQH
V: TRBV12-3/TRBV12-4; CDR3: ASSPGQGSGAF
V: TRBV11-2; CDR3: ASSLGGDTDTQY
V: TRBV7-9; CDR3: ASSRPSTDTQY
V: TRBV10-1; CDR3: ASSPGLANEQF
V: TRBV28; CDR3: AHEGLGVAF
V: TRBV27; CDR3: ASSLGAQSPLH
V: TRBV29-1; CDR3: SVLLPLGYT
V: TRBV18; CDR3: ASSPDLPSTNEQF
V: TRBV5-1; CDR3: ASSLGDRDHEQY
V: TRBV4-1; CDR3: ASRGAGRSYNEQF
V: TRBV6-1; CDR3: ASSEVQGATYEQY
V: TRBV10-3; CDR3: AISEPRQGGGYNEQF
V: TRBV6-1; CDR3: ASRAGQVYEQY
V: TRBV24-1; CDR3: ATSDGRAGTGQPQH
V: TRBV2; CDR3: ASSELGNGNYGYT
V: TRBV13; CDR3: ASSLGRGKGTDTQY
V: TRBV30; CDR3: AWSVAPGYQETQY
V: TRBV6-5; CDR3: ASSYSISYLEGGYT
V: TRBV2; CDR3: ASTWTAIYEQY
V: TRBV9; CDR3: ASSVALGDRGSPQY
V: TRBV10-2; CDR3: ASSVTSGNEQY
V: TRBV2; CDR3: ASAGGHTYEQY
V: TRBV4-2; CDR3: ASSQTAGTEETQY
V: TRBV24-1; CDR3: ATSDPGQGNTEAF
V: TRBV6-1; CDR3: ASSGGTGESYEQY
V: TRBV12-3/TRBV12-4; CDR3: ASSRGTGNGYT
V: TRBV2; CDR3: ASSESTSGSYNEQF
V: TRBV28; CDR3: ASSRIDSQPTDTQY
V: TRBV12-3/TRBV12-4; CDR3: ASSIRWGREKLF
V: TRBV19; CDR3: ASSIAEQQF
V: TRBV6-2/TRBV6-3; CDR3: ASSYGLAGAGDTQY
V: TRBV9; CDR3: ASSVDRGTQY
V: TRBV12-3/TRBV12-4; CDR3: ASSLDRGLTYGYT
V: TRBV28; CDR3: ASSSDLSGSSYNEQF
V: TRBV2; CDR3: ASSEDRVGEQF
V: TRBV28; CDR3: ASSPPAGADTQY
V: TRBV18; CDR3: ASSLPLSTTTGELF
V: TRBV27; CDR3: ASSIPGPNTEAF
V: TRBV10-3; CDR3: AITGQVNQPQH
V: TRBV5-1; CDR3: ASSGLVNTEAF
V: TRBV28; CDR3: ASGDELETQY
V: TRBV28; CDR3: ASSPLGPQETQY
V: TRBV5-1; CDR3: ASSPRAGTPSGNTIY